These 26 T cell receptor beta chains originate from one sample sequenced in a study of cytomegalovirus exposure and HLA in healthy donors. Primers for the PCR totalled 60 Vbeta and 13 Jbeta. Assay: immunoSEQ multiplex PCR; the TCRdb copy retains only in-frame clones and omits some. Of 80,000 to 100,000 clones detected, about 60% appear once; the ten largest clones hold 15%. The source material was PBMCs. Receptor source: a woman aged 40 to 50 in good health and CMV-seropositive.

This clone was counted only a few times. This chain uses TRBV7-7 with TRBJ2-5; TRBD1 matches 9 bases. Germline V lookup: CDR1 SSHAT, CDR2 FNYEAQ (reference sequence). V was clipped by 6 bases and J by 4 bases; unmatched bases: 6. The CDR3 runs 14 residues. CDR3 nucleotides: TGTGCCAGCAGTCGGACAGGGGAGGCAGAGACCCAGTACTTC. Translation: CASSRTGEAETQYF.

In this sample, this clone turned up a few times. The chain is built from TRBV19 and TRBJ2-5; 7 bases align to TRBD1. Germline lookup yields CDR1 LNHDA and CDR2 SQIVND (reference sequence). J was trimmed by 4 bases and V by 5 bases; bases with no gene match: 16. CDR3 length equals 17 residues. CDR3 DNA sequence: TGTGCCAGTAGTCCCCGTTCCACAGGGGTCATTATAGAGACCCAGTACTTC. It codes for CASSPRSTGVIIETQYF. Using reference TRBV19 and TRBJ2-5 for the parts outside the CDR3, the full variable domain is DGGITQSPKYLFRKEGQNVTLSCEQNLNHDAMYWYRQDPGQGLRLIYYSQIVNDFQKGDIAEGYSVSREKKESFPLTVTSAQKNPTAFYLCASSPRSTGVIIETQYFGPGTRLLVL.

The chain uses TRBV4-3 and TRBJ2-3; tentatively, D is TRBD2 (6 bases). The V and J ends lost 2 bases and 14 bases respectively, with 14 bases between them. Per germline, CDR1 LGHNA and CDR2 YSLEER. The CDR3 covers 12 residues. The CDR3 spells CASSQPSGRRYF. CDR3 in DNA: TGCGCCAGCAGCCAACCATCTGGGAGGAGGTATTTT.

The chain is built from TRBV5-4 and TRBJ1-1; TRBD1 might be the D (5 bases). CDR3 length: 15 residues. Per germline, CDR1 SGHNT and CDR2 YYREEE (reference sequence). Trimming took 4 bases from V and 4 from J, leaving 17 bases between them. CDR3 DNA sequence: TGTGCCAGCAGCCTTTTTGGCGGGGCGAGCACTGAAGCTTTCTTT. Its translation is CASSLFGGASTEAFF.

This clone was seen a few times. The V gene is TRBV5-1, the J gene TRBJ1-5, with a tentative D call TRBD1 (6 bases). V shed 5 bases and J shed 8 bases, with 20 bases lying between them. This CDR3 is 15 amino acids long. Per germline, CDR1 SGHRS and CDR2 YFSETQ. The CDR3 spells CASRTRTARVKPQHF. DNA for the CDR3: TGCGCCAGCAGGACCCGGACAGCGAGAGTAAAGCCCCAGCATTTT.

This clone was seen only a few times. V and J are TRBV27 and TRBJ2-1, with TRBD2 identical over 12 bases. The ends lost 5 bases at V and 4 bases at J; junction bases unmatched: 6. Germline values: CDR1 MNHEY, CDR2 SMNVEV (reference sequence). The CDR3 loop spans 16 amino acids. CDR3 loop: CASSLLAGGTYNEQFF. The CDR3 coding sequence is TGTGCCAGCAGTCTGCTAGCGGGAGGGACATACAATGAGCAGTTCTTC.

This clone was counted once. J is TRBJ2-7 and V is TRBV7-9, with unresolved D. CDR3 length equals 12 residues. V was cut by 1 base and J by 2 bases, with 3 bases left in between. Germline V gene data show CDR1 as SEHNR and CDR2 as FQNEAQ (reference sequence). CDR3 DNA: TGTGCCAGCAGCTTAGGAGCCTACGAGCAGTACTTC. Translation: CASSLGAYEQYF.

The genes are TRBV18 and TRBJ2-3, with D perhaps TRBD1 (6 bases). Trimming took 10 bases from V and 5 from J, leaving 16 bases between them. Germline assignment: CDR1 KGHSH and CDR2 LQKENI. The CDR3 is 13 amino acids. CDR3 sequence: CATRLGGQDTQYF. CDR3 in DNA: TGTGCCACCCGTTTAGGGGGTCAAGATACGCAGTATTTT.

This clone was found a few times. This CDR3 is CASSQTPTGDQPQHF. The CDR3 nucleotides read TGTGCCAGCAGCCAGACCCCTACAGGGGATCAGCCCCAGCATTTT. The chain combines TRBV6-5 with TRBJ1-5, with 7 bases aligning to TRBD1. The CDR3 sequence is 15 residues long. The germline V gene encodes CDR1 MNHEY and CDR2 SVGAGI. V was pared by 6 bases and J by 5 bases, with 10 bases of the junction left unmatched.

The chain employs TRBV11-1 and TRBJ2-1, with 8 bases matching TRBD2. The J segment lost 12 bases and the V segment lost 2 bases, leaving 3 bases of the junction unmatched. CDR1 SGHAT and CDR2 FQDESV come from the germline V gene (reference sequence). CDR3 length equals 12 residues. This CDR3 reads CASSLQAGGQFF. The CDR3 coding sequence is TGTGCCAGCAGCTTACAGGCGGGGGGGCAGTTCTTC.

The chain has TRBV9 and TRBJ2-3, with D maybe TRBD1 (6 bases). CDR1 is SGDLS, CDR2 YYNGEE, per germline. There are 14 residues in the CDR3. Trimming stripped 3 bases from V and 2 bases from J, with 10 bases between. The CDR3 is CASSADRNTDTQYF. For the CDR3, the DNA is TGTGCCAGCAGCGCCGACAGGAACACAGATACGCAGTATTTT.

A few counts support this clone. The chain has TRBV28 and TRBJ2-1, with TRBD2 matching 14 bases. V was pared by 7 bases and J by 5 bases, with 4 bases of the junction left unmatched. The CDR3 extends over 15 amino acids. Per the germline V gene, CDR1 is MDHEN and CDR2 is SYDVKM. CDR3 sequence reads: CASIQGLAGDNEQFF. Written as DNA, the CDR3 is TGTGCCAGCATTCAGGGACTAGCGGGAGACAATGAGCAGTTCTTC.

This sequence joins TRBV7-8 and TRBJ2-7, with a possible D match to TRBD2 (6 bases). The CDR3 extends over 15 amino acids. Germline V gene sequence: CDR1 SGHVS, CDR2 FQNEAQ. Trimming cost V 4 bases and J 2 bases, with 15 bases left between them. Written as DNA, the CDR3 is TGTGCCAGCAGCTCCCAGGTCCTAGCGACCTACGAGCAGTACTTC. Protein: CASSSQVLATYEQYF.

The J gene is TRBJ2-7, the V gene TRBV28, with 7 nucleotides matching TRBD2. CDR1 and CDR2 from the germline V gene are MDHEN and SYDVKM. V was pared by 4 bases and J by 5 bases, with 14 bases of the junction left unmatched. There are 16 residues in the CDR3. The CDR3 DNA follows: TGTGCCAGCAGTTCTGTTGGGGGGGGAACGAGGGACGAGCAGTACTTC. Translation gives CASSSVGGGTRDEQYF.

The chain uses TRBV7-9 and TRBJ1-2; TRBD1 might be the D (5 bases). The CDR3 sequence is 13 residues long. Trimming cost V 4 bases and J 4 bases, with 10 bases left between them. From germline, CDR1 is SEHNR and CDR2 FQNEAQ (reference sequence). This CDR3 is CASSSRDFYGYTF. The DNA for the CDR3 is TGTGCCAGCAGCTCCAGGGATTTCTATGGCTACACCTTC.

About this clone itself: At one end the junction does not follow the germline gene, possibly because of a read error. The CDR3 reads CASTEGGAGELFF. CDR3 nucleotides: TGTGCCAGCACTGAAGGGGGAGCCGGGGAGCTGTTTTTT. The chain carries TRBV2 and TRBJ2-2; tentatively, D is TRBD1 (6 bases). Germline values: CDR1 SNHLY, CDR2 FYNNEI. This CDR3 has 13 residues.

This rearrangement joins TRBV4-1 to TRBJ1-2; D not resolved. This CDR3 is built from 15 residues. CDR1 and CDR2 from the germline V gene are MGHRA and YSYEKL. V was shortened by 1 base and J by 6 bases, with 15 bases between the two germline ends. DNA for the CDR3: TGCGCCAGCAGCCAAGCGGGATGGGCCTCGGATGGCTACACCTTC. This translates into CASSQAGWASDGYTF.

This chain connects TRBV7-6 to TRBJ1-5; TRBD1 is a possible D gene (6 bases). Per germline, CDR1 SGHVS and CDR2 FNYEAQ. The V gene lost 5 bases and the J gene lost 9 bases, with 17 bases spanning the gap. The CDR3 loop spans 14 amino acids. CDR3 coding DNA: TGTGCCAGCAGCCCAGACAGGCAAGTTGGGCCCCAGCATTTT. Translating gives CASSPDRQVGPQHF.

This clone was recorded a few times. The J gene is TRBJ2-7, the V gene TRBV6-5, with 9 bases identical to TRBD1. The germline gives CDR1 MNHEY, CDR2 SVGAGI. Unmatched junction bases numbered 10, after V lost 5 bases and J lost 5 bases. This CDR3 comprises 15 residues. CDR3 nucleotides: TGTGCCAGCAGTCCGCGGGACAGGGTCACCCACGAGCAGTACTTC. Its protein is CASSPRDRVTHEQYF.

The J gene is TRBJ1-1, the V gene TRBV29-1, with 8 positions matching TRBD1. V lost 7 bases and J lost 4; bases outside the gene matches: 8. CDR3 size: 13 residues. Per germline, CDR1 SQVTM and CDR2 ANQGSEA. CDR3 sequence reads: CSGRQGKGTEAFF. CDR3 sequence (DNA): TGCAGCGGTAGACAGGGGAAGGGCACTGAAGCTTTCTTT.

This clone has a count of ten or more. This CDR3 is also generated by other DNA sequences in the sample. The CDR3 region is CASSLQGSTEAFF. The CDR3 nucleotides read TGTGCCAGCAGCTTACAGGGAAGCACTGAAGCTTTCTTT. The rearrangement links TRBV7-9 to TRBJ1-1; possible D gene TRBD1, 5 bases. Trimming removed 2 bases from V and 4 bases from J, with 8 bases in between. The CDR3 consists of 13 residues. Germline CDR1 SEHNR, CDR2 FQNEAQ (reference sequence).

The chain employs TRBV7-2 and TRBJ2-1; 9 nucleotides line up with TRBD2. CDR3 length: 15 residues. Germline loops: CDR1 SGHTA, CDR2 FQGNSA. V was clipped by 1 base and J by 9 bases; unmatched bases: 7. The CDR3 sequence is CASSLVVGLAGEQFF. As DNA, the CDR3 is TGTGCCAGCAGCTTAGTAGTGGGACTAGCTGGTGAGCAGTTCTTC.

The rearrangement joins TRBV19 to TRBJ1-5; possibly TRBD1 for D (5 bases). V lost 0 bases to trimming and J lost 7 bases, with 10 bases between them. The CDR3 has 14 residues. The germline V gene has CDR1 LNHDA and CDR2 SQIVND (reference sequence). The CDR3, as DNA: TGTGCCAGTAGTATAGAAGGGCGGGGGCAGCCCCAGCATTTT. It is translated as CASSIEGRGQPQHF.

A few counts support this clone. Written as DNA, the CDR3 is TGCGCCAGCAGTGAGTCGGGTACTAGCGGGAGTTGTGAGTTTGACGAGCAGTACTTC. This translates into CASSESGTSGSCEFDEQYF. The V and J genes are TRBV10-1 and TRBJ2-7; 11 bases are a match to TRBD2. Trimming removed 0 bases from V and 5 bases from J; junction bases left unmatched: 15. Germline V gene lookup returns CDR1 WNHNN and CDR2 SYGVQD (reference sequence). The CDR3 consists of 19 residues.

This clone was counted a single time. This rearrangement joins TRBV7-9 to TRBJ1-1, with unresolved D. The V and J ends lost 5 bases and 0 bases respectively, with 13 bases between them. This CDR3 is built from 15 residues. The germline CDR1 and CDR2 sequences are SEHNR and FQNEAQ (reference sequence). Here the CDR3 reads CASSILQTLNTEAFF. The CDR3 nucleotides read TGTGCCAGCAGCATATTACAGACATTGAACACTGAAGCTTTCTTT.

The chain carries TRBV20-1 and TRBJ2-5; D might be TRBD2 (6 bases). Germline V gene lookup returns CDR1 DFQATT and CDR2 SNEGSKA (reference sequence). The CDR3 totals 11 residues. V was pared by 7 bases and J by 1 base, with 7 bases between. The CDR3 bases are TGCAGTGGGACTATCCAAGAGACCCAGTACTTC. The encoded protein is CSGTIQETQYF.